Presented here are 25 T cell receptor beta chains from one specimen sequenced in a study of T-cell memory formation after mild COVID-19. One entry per CDR3 protein, called by TCRdb with MiXCR from the 5' RACE reads. The sample holds roughly 340,000 distinct CDR3 sequences, 15% to 20% seen once. The specimen sequenced was PBMCs or a T cell subset sorted from them (not recorded which). These receptors came from a young man who had mild COVID-19 (a few samples of this study predate the infection). Cell type and time point are not known.

The J gene is TRBJ2-6, the V gene TRBV5-1; TRBD1 matches at 9 bases. The CDR3 runs to 18 residues. V shed 5 bases, J shed 1 base, and the junction held 10 bases outside the gene matches. Germline lookup yields CDR1 SGHRS and CDR2 YFSETQ. The CDR3 DNA follows: TGCGCCAGCAGACGTACCGGGACAGGGCCTTCTGGGGCCAACGTCCTGACTTTC. The encoded protein is CASRRTGTGPSGANVLTF.

This clonotype has only a few counts. This rearrangement joins TRBV10-2 to TRBJ2-5; 8 bases agree with TRBD1. Germline V gives CDR1 WSHSY, CDR2 SAAADI. The CDR3 loop spans 14 amino acids. V dropped 3 bases and J dropped 3; count of bases not matched to a gene: 3. The chain's CDR3 is CASSDRGREETQYF. The CDR3 region has the DNA TGCGCCAGCAGTGACAGGGGGCGCGAAGAGACCCAGTACTTC.

The V call is TRBV20-1, the J call TRBJ1-5, with D uncertain. Trimming took 6 bases from V and 1 from J, leaving 16 bases between them. Germline lookup yields CDR1 DFQATT and CDR2 SNEGSKA (reference sequence). This CDR3 has 15 residues. The CDR3 here is CSAMRSPESNQPQHF. The DNA of the CDR3 is TGCAGTGCCATGAGATCCCCGGAGAGCAATCAGCCCCAGCATTTT.

Here the CDR3 DNA reads TGTGCCAGCAGCTTATTCCCCGTCAAAAACATTCAGTACTTC. It encodes CASSLFPVKNIQYF. V is TRBV11-2 and J is TRBJ2-4; D unresolved. There are 14 residues in the CDR3. The V gene's germline CDR1 is SGHAT and CDR2 FQNNGV. V was clipped by 2 bases and J by 3 bases, with 8 bases between them.

This clonotype was detected a few times. The genes are TRBV18 and TRBJ1-1, with D possibly TRBD1 on 6 matching bases. V lost 7 bases and J lost 5, with 17 bases in between. The V gene's germline CDR1 is KGHSH and CDR2 LQKENI. The CDR3 consists of 14 residues. The CDR3: CASFLQGGRTEAFF. The DNA of the CDR3 is TGTGCCAGCTTCCTACAGGGAGGTCGGACTGAAGCTTTCTTT.

J is TRBJ1-1 and V is TRBV20-1, with D possibly TRBD1 on 6 matching bases. The CDR3 contains 14 residues. V was trimmed by 2 bases and J by 1 base, leaving 11 bases between them. Germline CDR1 is DFQATT and CDR2 is SNEGSKA (reference sequence). The CDR3 nucleotides read TGCAGTGCTAGACGAGGGACATCGAACACTGAAGCTTTCTTT. Translated: CSARRGTSNTEAFF.

As DNA, the CDR3 is TGCAGTGCTAGAGTGCGGCTAGCGGTGGCAGATACGCAGTATTTT. It yields the protein CSARVRLAVADTQYF. This chain uses TRBV20-1 with TRBJ2-3; 7 bases are shared with TRBD2. The V segment lost 1 base and the J segment 4 bases; nucleotides outside the gene matches: 8. Germline CDR1 and CDR2: DFQATT and SNEGSKA (reference sequence). The CDR3 contains 15 residues.

This clonotype was found many times. This sequence joins TRBV11-1 and TRBJ2-5, with 9 bases identical to TRBD1. From germline, CDR1 is SGHAT and CDR2 FQDESV (reference sequence). The CDR3 runs to 13 residues. Losses at the gene ends were 5 bases for V and 3 bases for J; bases not matched to a gene: 1. CDR3 sequence (DNA): TGTGCCAGCAGCCGGGACAGGGAAGAGACCCAGTACTTC. Translation gives CASSRDREETQYF.

The chain links TRBV9 to TRBJ2-1; D is tentatively TRBD1 or TRBD2 (6 bases each). CDR3 length: 17 residues. CDR1 is SGDLS and CDR2 is YYNGEE in the germline V gene. V was pared by 4 bases and J by 8 bases, with 25 bases between. The CDR3 DNA follows: TGTGCCAGCAGCCCGAGGGCAAGGGGGGCAGGTTTTGATGAGCAGTTCTTC. Protein product: CASSPRARGAGFDEQFF.

This clonotype was seen more than once but under ten times. The chain uses TRBV12-3 or TRBV12-4 and TRBJ2-3, with 10 nucleotides matching TRBD1. This CDR3 is built from 14 residues. Trimming removed 7 bases from V and 1 base from J; junction bases left unmatched: 2. The CDR3 spells CASNDRGRTDTQYF. In nucleotides, the CDR3 is TGTGCCAGCAACGACAGGGGGCGCACAGATACGCAGTATTTT.

In this sample, this clonotype turned up a few times. The chain uses TRBV11-2 and TRBJ2-7; tentative D call: TRBD2 (6 bases). Trimming pared 3 bases from V and 5 bases from J, leaving 17 bases between. The CDR3 contains 15 residues. Germline CDR1 and CDR2: SGHAT and FQNNGV. The CDR3 sequence is CASSFRGLRGDEQYF. DNA for the CDR3: TGTGCCAGCAGCTTCCGGGGACTTCGGGGCGACGAGCAGTACTTC.

This clonotype was seen more than once but under ten times. The genes are TRBV5-1 and TRBJ1-1; 7 positions match TRBD1. From germline, CDR1 is SGHRS and CDR2 YFSETQ. The CDR3 length is 14 residues. The J segment lost 3 bases and the V segment lost 3 bases, leaving 5 bases of the junction unmatched. For the CDR3, the DNA is TGCGCCAGCAGCTCGACAGGGAGGGACACTGAAGCTTTCTTT. This translates into CASSSTGRDTEAFF.

The chain has TRBV12-3 or TRBV12-4 and TRBJ2-5; 7 positions agree with TRBD1. With V trimmed by 5 bases and J by 0 bases, 3 bases remained unmatched. This CDR3 region has 14 residues. The CDR3 DNA sequence: TGTGCCAGCAGTCCCAGGGGGTACCAAGAGACCCAGTACTTC. Translated, it gives CASSPRGYQETQYF.

The chain is built from TRBV28 and TRBJ1-5, with unresolved D. Germline V gives CDR1 MDHEN, CDR2 SYDVKM. V was pared by 4 bases and J by 3 bases, with 4 bases between. There are 12 residues in the CDR3. CDR3 in DNA: TGTGCCAGCAGTTACACCAATCAGCCCCAGCATTTT. Protein product: CASSYTNQPQHF.

J is TRBJ1-5 and V is TRBV10-3, with unresolved D. Germline V gene data show CDR1 as ENHRY and CDR2 as SYGVKD. Deletions cut 4 bases from V and 1 base from J, with 5 bases between. This CDR3 is 13 amino acids long. The CDR3 is CAISVSSNQPQHF. In nucleotides, the CDR3 is TGTGCCATCAGTGTCTCCAGCAATCAGCCCCAGCATTTT.

This clonotype has only a few counts. This chain uses TRBV9 with TRBJ2-4; 9 bases fit TRBD1. After removal of 4 bases from V and 8 bases from J, the junction contained 4 bases not matched to a gene. Germline loops: CDR1 SGDLS, CDR2 YYNGEE. The CDR3 covers 13 residues. CDR3 in DNA: TGTGCCAGCAGCCCCCGGACAGGGGACATTCAGTACTTC. Translation: CASSPRTGDIQYF.

This clonotype was counted only a few times. V usage is TRBV21-1 and J usage is TRBJ2-7; TRBD2, the table's D call, was not compared with the DNA. TRBV21-1 is flagged as a pseudogene. The CDR3 is made up of 17 amino acids. In DNA form, the CDR3 reads TGTGCCAGCAGCAAAAGAATTCCAGCGGGGGGGTTCTACGAGCAGTACGTC. Its translation: CASSKRIPAGGFYEQYV.

J is TRBJ1-1 and V is TRBV12-3 or TRBV12-4; TRBD1 is a possible D gene (6 bases). The CDR3 loop spans 14 amino acids. V lost 8 bases and J lost 7, with 20 bases in between. In DNA form, the CDR3 reads TGTGCCAGCGGAGGGGGGCTCCCAAGGATTGAAGCTTTCTTT. Protein: CASGGGLPRIEAFF.

This clonotype was seen just once. CDR3 region: CASSPRALYRTQYF. CDR3 coding DNA: TGTGCCAGCAGCCCGAGGGCCCTCTATCGTACGCAGTATTTT. The V gene is TRBV6-5, the J gene TRBJ2-3; a possible D gene is TRBD2 (5 bases). Trimming took off 6 bases at V and 8 bases at J, with 18 bases between the two ends. Germline assignment: CDR1 MNHEY and CDR2 SVGAGI. The CDR3 is 14 residues long.

This clonotype turned up a few times. This chain joins TRBV9 and TRBJ1-1; 9 bases fit TRBD1. Germline CDR1 and CDR2: SGDLS and YYNGEE. This CDR3 region has 15 residues. Trimming removed 8 bases from V and 3 bases from J; junction bases left unmatched: 11. Here the CDR3 DNA reads TGTGCCAGAAACCTTTGGACAGGGGAAGACACTGAAGCTTTCTTT. Its protein is CARNLWTGEDTEAFF.

There are a few counts of this clonotype. The chain recombines TRBV5-1 with TRBJ1-2; the D is unclear. The CDR3 has 16 residues. V was trimmed by 2 bases and J by 3 bases, leaving 17 bases between them. Germline CDR1 is SGHRS and CDR2 is YFSETQ. The CDR3 bases are TGCGCCAGCAGCTTCCGCTTCGGACCCCGGTACTATGGCTACACCTTC. Protein product: CASSFRFGPRYYGYTF. Full variable domain (rest looked up from reference TRBV5-1 and TRBJ1-2): KAGVTQTPRYLIKTRGQQVTLSCSPISGHRSVSWYQQTPGQGLQFLFEYFSETQRNKGNFPGRFSGRQFSNSRSEMNVSTLELGDSALYLCASSFRFGPRYYGYTFGSGTRLTVV.

The chain employs TRBV7-8 and TRBJ2-1, with D possibly TRBD2 on 5 matching bases. From germline, CDR1 is SGHVS and CDR2 FQNEAQ. The CDR3 is 12 residues long. Trimming stripped 5 bases from V and 12 bases from J, with 14 bases between. The CDR3 is CASSPPEAAQFF. The CDR3 coding sequence is TGTGCCAGCAGCCCCCCGGAGGCGGCGCAGTTCTTC.

This clonotype was picked up many times. The chain links TRBV6-5 to TRBJ2-5; D unclear. Trimming removed 4 bases at V and 5 bases at J, with 5 bases between. The CDR3 is 11 residues long. The V gene's germline CDR1 is MNHEY and CDR2 SVGAGI. The chain's CDR3 is CASSSRETQYF. DNA of the CDR3: TGTGCCAGCAGTTCGCGGGAGACCCAGTACTTC.

The gene calls are TRBV7-2 and TRBJ2-7, with D maybe TRBD2 (5 bases). This CDR3 has 13 amino acids. Trimming pared 3 bases from V and 4 bases from J, leaving 10 bases between. The germline V gene encodes CDR1 SGHTA and CDR2 FQGNSA. The CDR3 here is CASSFERGYEQYV. CDR3 DNA sequence: TGTGCCAGCAGCTTCGAACGGGGTTACGAGCAGTACGTC.

This clonotype was found many times. This chain connects TRBV4-1 to TRBJ2-1; 10 bases map to TRBD2. Germline V CDR1 and CDR2: MGHRA, YSYEKL. The V gene end was trimmed by 1 base and the J gene end by 12 bases; junction bases not matched to a gene: 9. The CDR3 length is 15 residues. DNA of the CDR3: TGCGCCAGCAGCCAAGCTTTACTTGGACTAGCGGTGCAGTTCTTC. This sequence encodes CASSQALLGLAVQFF.